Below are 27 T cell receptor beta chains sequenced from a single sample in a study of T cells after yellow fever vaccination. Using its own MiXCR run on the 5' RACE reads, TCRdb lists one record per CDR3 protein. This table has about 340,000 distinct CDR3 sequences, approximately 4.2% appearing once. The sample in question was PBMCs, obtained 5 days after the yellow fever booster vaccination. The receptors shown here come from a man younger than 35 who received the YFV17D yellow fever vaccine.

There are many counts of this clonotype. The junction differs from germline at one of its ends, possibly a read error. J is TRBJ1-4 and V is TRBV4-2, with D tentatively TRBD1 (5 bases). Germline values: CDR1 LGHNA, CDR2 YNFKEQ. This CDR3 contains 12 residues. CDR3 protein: CASCQGGEKLFF. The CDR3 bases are TGTGCCAGCTGCCAGGGAGGTGAAAAACTGTTTTTT.

The CDR3 sequence is CASSVGPTYEQYF. The CDR3 nucleotides read TGTGCCAGCAGCGTAGGGCCCACTTACGAGCAGTACTTC. This chain uses TRBV9 with TRBJ2-7, with D unresolved. The V and J ends lost 0 bases and 4 bases respectively, with 8 bases between them. The CDR3 is 13 residues long. Germline V gene sequence: CDR1 SGDLS, CDR2 YYNGEE.

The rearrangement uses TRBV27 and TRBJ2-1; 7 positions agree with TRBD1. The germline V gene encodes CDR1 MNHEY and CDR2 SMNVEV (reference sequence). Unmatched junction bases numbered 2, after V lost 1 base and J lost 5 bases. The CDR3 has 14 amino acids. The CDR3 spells CASSLLGQDNEQFF. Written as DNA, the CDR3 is TGTGCCAGCAGTTTATTAGGACAGGACAATGAGCAGTTCTTC.

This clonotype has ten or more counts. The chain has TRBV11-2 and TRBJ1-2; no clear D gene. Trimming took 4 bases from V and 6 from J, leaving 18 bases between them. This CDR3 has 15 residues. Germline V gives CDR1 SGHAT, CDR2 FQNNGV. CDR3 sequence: CASSSFRAPGHGYTF. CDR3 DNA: TGTGCCAGCAGCTCCTTTAGGGCTCCCGGACATGGCTACACCTTC.

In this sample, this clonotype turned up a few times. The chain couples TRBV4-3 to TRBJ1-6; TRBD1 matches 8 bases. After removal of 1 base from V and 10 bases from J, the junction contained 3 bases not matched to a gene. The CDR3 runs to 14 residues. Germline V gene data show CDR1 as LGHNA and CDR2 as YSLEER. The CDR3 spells CASSQAPGGSPLHF. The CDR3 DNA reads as TGCGCCAGCAGCCAAGCACCAGGGGGCTCACCCCTCCACTTT.

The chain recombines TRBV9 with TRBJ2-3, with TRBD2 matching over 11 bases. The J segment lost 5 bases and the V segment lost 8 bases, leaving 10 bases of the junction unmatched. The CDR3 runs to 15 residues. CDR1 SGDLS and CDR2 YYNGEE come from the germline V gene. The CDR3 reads CASQNSGGALDTQYF. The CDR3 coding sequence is TGTGCCAGTCAAAATAGCGGGGGGGCTCTAGATACGCAGTATTTT.

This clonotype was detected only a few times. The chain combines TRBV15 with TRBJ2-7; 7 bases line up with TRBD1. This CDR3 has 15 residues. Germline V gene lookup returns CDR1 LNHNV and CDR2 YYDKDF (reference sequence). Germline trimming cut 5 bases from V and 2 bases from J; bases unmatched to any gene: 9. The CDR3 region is CATSRPGQAPYEQYF. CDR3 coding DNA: TGTGCCACCAGCCGTCCAGGACAGGCTCCCTACGAGCAGTACTTC.

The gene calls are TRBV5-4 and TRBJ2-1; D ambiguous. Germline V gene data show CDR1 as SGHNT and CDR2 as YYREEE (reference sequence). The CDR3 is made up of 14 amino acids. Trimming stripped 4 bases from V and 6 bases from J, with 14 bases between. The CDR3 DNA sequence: TGTGCCAGCAGCCCGACTGGACGGAGCAATGAGCAGTTCTTC. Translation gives CASSPTGRSNEQFF.

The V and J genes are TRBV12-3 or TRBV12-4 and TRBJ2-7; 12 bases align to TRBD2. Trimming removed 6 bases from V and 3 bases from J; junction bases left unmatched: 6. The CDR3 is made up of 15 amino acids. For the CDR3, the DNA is TGTGCCAGCAGCGTCGGACTAGCGGGGATCTACGAGCAGTACGTC. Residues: CASSVGLAGIYEQYV.

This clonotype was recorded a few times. The CDR3 spells CSARVSGLAGEQFF. The CDR3 coding sequence is TGCAGTGCTAGAGTCTCCGGACTAGCCGGTGAGCAGTTCTTC. This chain uses TRBV20-1 with TRBJ2-1; 8 bases fit TRBD2. V trimming: 1 base; J trimming: 9 bases; junction bases outside the gene matches: 8. Germline V lookup: CDR1 DFQATT, CDR2 SNEGSKA (reference sequence). The CDR3 covers 14 residues.

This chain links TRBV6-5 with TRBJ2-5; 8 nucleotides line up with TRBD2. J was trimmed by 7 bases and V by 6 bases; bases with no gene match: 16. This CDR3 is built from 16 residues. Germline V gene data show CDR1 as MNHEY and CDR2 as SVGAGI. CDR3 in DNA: TGTGCCAGCAGCTATTTAGCGGGGAAGACGGAAGGGACCCAGTACTTC. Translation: CASSYLAGKTEGTQYF.

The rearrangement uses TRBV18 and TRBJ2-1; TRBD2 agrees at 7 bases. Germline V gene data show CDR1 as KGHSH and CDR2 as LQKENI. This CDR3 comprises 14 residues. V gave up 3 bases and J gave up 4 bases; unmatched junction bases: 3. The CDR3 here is CASSPPAGYNEQFF. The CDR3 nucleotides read TGTGCCAGCTCACCTCCAGCGGGGTACAATGAGCAGTTCTTC.

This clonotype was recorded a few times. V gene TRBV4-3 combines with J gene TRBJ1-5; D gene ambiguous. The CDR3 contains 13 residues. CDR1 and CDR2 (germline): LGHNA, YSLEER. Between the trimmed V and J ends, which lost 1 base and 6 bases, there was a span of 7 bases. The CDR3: CASSQVYGQPQHF. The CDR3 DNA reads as TGCGCCAGCAGCCAAGTCTACGGTCAGCCCCAGCATTTT.

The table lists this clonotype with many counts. The CDR3, as DNA: TGTGCCAGCAGTTATCAGCTCTCTGGGGCCAACGTCCTGACTTTC. Translation gives CASSYQLSGANVLTF. This chain connects TRBV6-5 to TRBJ2-6; D call uncertain. Germline lookup yields CDR1 MNHEY and CDR2 SVGAGI. The CDR3 is made up of 15 amino acids. V was shortened by 3 bases and J by 0 bases, with 6 bases between the two germline ends.

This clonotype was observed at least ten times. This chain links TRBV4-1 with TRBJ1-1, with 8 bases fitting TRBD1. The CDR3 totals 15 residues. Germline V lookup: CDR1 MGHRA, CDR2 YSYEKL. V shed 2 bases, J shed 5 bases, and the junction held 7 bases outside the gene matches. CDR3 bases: TGCGCCAGCAGCCAACTATACAGGGGGGGAACTGAAGCTTTCTTT. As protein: CASSQLYRGGTEAFF.

CDR3 coding DNA: TGCAGCGTTGAACCCGAGGGAGTGAATGAGCAGTTCTTC. Its protein is CSVEPEGVNEQFF. V is TRBV29-1 and J is TRBJ2-1; weak D call: TRBD2 (5 bases). The CDR3 sequence is 13 residues long. The germline V and J ends were trimmed by 2 bases and 7 bases, with 12 bases remaining between them. Germline CDR1 is SQVTM and CDR2 is ANQGSEA.

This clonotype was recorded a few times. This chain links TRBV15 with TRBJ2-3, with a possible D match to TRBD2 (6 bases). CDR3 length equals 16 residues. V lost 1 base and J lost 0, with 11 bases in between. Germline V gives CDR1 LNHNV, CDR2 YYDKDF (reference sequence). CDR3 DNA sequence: TGTGCCACCAGCAGAGGCGCAGGGACTAGCACAGATACGCAGTATTTT. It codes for CATSRGAGTSTDTQYF.

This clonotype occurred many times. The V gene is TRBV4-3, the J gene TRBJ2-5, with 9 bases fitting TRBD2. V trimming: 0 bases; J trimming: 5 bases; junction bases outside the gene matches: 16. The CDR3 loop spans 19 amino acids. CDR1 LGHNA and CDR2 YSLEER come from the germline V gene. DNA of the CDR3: TGCGCCAGCAGCCAAGATCGAACTGCGAGCGGGGGGTGGGGCGAGACCCAGTACTTC. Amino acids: CASSQDRTASGGWGETQYF.

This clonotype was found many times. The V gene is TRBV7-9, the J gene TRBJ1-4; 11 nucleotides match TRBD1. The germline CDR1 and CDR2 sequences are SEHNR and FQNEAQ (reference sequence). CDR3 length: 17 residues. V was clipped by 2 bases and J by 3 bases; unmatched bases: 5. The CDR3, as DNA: TGTGCCAGCAGCTTATTGGACAGGGGGCTCGCTAATGAAAAACTGTTTTTT. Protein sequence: CASSLLDRGLANEKLFF.

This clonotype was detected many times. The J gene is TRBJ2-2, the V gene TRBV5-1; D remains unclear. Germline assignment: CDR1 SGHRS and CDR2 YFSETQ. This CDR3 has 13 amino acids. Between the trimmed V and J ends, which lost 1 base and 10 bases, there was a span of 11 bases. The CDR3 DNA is TGCGCCAGCAGCTTGTATAACCTCAAGGAGCTGTTTTTT. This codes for CASSLYNLKELFF.

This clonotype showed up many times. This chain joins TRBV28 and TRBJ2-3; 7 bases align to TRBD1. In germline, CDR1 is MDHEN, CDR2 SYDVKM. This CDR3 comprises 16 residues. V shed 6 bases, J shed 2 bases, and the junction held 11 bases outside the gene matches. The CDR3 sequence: CASRTDRAPFTDTQYF. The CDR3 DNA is TGTGCCAGCAGAACCGACAGGGCCCCTTTCACAGATACGCAGTATTTT.

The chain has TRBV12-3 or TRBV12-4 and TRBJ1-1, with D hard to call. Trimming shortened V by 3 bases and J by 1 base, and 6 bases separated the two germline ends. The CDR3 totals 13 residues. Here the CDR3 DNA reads TGTGCCAGCAGTTTTCGCACGAACACTGAAGCTTTCTTT. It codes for CASSFRTNTEAFF.

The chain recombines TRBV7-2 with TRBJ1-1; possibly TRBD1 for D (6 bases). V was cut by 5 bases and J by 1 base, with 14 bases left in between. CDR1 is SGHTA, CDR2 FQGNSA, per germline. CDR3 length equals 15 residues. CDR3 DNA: TGTGCCAGCAGCACCAGACCGGACAGGAACACTGAAGCTTTCTTT. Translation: CASSTRPDRNTEAFF. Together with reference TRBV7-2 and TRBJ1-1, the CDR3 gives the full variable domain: GAGVSQSPSNKVTEKGKDVELRCDPISGHTALYWYRQSLGQGLEFLIYFQGNSAPDKSGLPSDRFSAERTGGSVSTLTIQRTQQEDSAVYLCASSTRPDRNTEAFFGQGTRLTVV.

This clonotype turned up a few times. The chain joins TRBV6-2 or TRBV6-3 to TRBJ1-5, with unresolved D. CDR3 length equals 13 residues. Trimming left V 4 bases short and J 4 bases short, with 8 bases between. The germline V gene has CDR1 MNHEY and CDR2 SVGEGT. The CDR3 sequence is CASSFSRNQPQHF. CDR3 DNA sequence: TGTGCCAGCAGTTTTTCTAGAAATCAGCCCCAGCATTTT.

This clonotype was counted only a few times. CDR3 loop: CASSGRDRVVYEQYF. In DNA form, the CDR3 reads TGTGCCAGCAGCGGCCGGGACAGGGTGGTTTACGAGCAGTACTTC. The rearrangement joins TRBV7-2 to TRBJ2-7; 9 bases map to TRBD1. With 5 bases clipped from V and 4 bases from J, the junction kept 9 bases outside the gene matches. The CDR3 extends over 15 amino acids. Germline CDR1 SGHTA, CDR2 FQGNSA.

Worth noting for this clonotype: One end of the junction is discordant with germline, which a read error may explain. The CDR3 sequence is CASSTLAGGQTKYF. In DNA form, the CDR3 reads TGTGCCAGCAGCACACTAGCGGGGGGCCAGACCAAGTACTTC. The chain is built from TRBV5-6 and TRBJ2-5, with 12 nucleotides matching TRBD2. The CDR3 is 14 residues long. From germline, CDR1 is SGHDT and CDR2 YYEEEE.

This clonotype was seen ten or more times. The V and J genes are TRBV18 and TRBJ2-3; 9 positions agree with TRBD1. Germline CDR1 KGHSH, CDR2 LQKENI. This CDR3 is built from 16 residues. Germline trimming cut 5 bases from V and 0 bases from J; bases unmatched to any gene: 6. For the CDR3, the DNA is TGTGCCAGCTCAAACAGGGGGCCGACTAGCACAGATACGCAGTATTTT. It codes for CASSNRGPTSTDTQYF.